The clone carrying this T cell receptor (beta chain) was detected only a few times. The data are from a study of T-cell reconstitution after alpha-beta-depleted transplantation in children. Unique molecular identifiers were used in preparing the TCRbeta library. Each CDR3 protein is one row after TCRdb ran MiXCR on the PCR reads. Among 450,000 to 600,000 distinct CDR3 sequences listed, 18% were seen once. V was clipped by 0 bases and J by 6 bases; unmatched bases: 7. The CDR3 has 14 amino acids. Germline lookup yields CDR1 SQVTM and CDR2 ANQGSEA. The J gene is TRBJ1-2, the V gene TRBV29-1; 7 bases agree with TRBD1. The receptor was isolated from a human donor who donated a stem cell graft to a child with acute lymphoblastic leukemia. The source was PBMCs from the stem cell graft donor, collected from the stem cell graft. The DNA of the CDR3 is TGCAGCGTTGAAGATCGAAAGGGGGCCCATGGCTACACCTTC. Its translation is CSVEDRKGAHGYTF.